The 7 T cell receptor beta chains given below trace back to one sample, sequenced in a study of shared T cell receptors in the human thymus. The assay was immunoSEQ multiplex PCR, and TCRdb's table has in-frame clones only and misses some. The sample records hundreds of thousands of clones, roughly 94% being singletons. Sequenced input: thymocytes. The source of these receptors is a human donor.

CDR3 bases: TGTGCCAGCAGTTACACAGCGGGAGAAAGGAATGAGCAGTTCTTC. Amino acid sequence: CASSYTAGERNEQFF. This chain joins TRBV6-5 and TRBJ2-1; TRBD2 aligns across 8 bases. V was clipped by 2 bases and J by 7 bases; unmatched bases: 7. Germline lookup yields CDR1 MNHEY and CDR2 SVGAGI. This CDR3 spans 15 amino acids.

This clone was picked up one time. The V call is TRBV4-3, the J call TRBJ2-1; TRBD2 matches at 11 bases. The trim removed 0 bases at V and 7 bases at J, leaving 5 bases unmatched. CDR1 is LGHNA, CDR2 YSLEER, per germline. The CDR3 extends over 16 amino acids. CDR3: CASSQETSGRRNEQFF. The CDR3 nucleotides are TGCGCCAGCAGCCAAGAAACTAGCGGGAGAAGGAATGAGCAGTTCTTC.

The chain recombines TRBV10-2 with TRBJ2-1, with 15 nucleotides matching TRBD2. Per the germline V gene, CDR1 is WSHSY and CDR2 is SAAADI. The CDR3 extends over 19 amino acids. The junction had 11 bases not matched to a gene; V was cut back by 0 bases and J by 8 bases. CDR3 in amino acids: CASSESFKGTSGRYDEQFF. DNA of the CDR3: TGCGCCAGCAGTGAGTCGTTTAAGGGGACTAGCGGGAGGTACGATGAGCAGTTCTTC.

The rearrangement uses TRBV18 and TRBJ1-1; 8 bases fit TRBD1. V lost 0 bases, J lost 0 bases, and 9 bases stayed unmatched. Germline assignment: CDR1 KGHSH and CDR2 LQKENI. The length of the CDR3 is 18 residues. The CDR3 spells CASSPPEGQGALNTEAFF. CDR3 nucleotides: TGTGCCAGCTCACCACCGGAGGGGCAGGGGGCATTGAACACTGAAGCTTTCTTT.

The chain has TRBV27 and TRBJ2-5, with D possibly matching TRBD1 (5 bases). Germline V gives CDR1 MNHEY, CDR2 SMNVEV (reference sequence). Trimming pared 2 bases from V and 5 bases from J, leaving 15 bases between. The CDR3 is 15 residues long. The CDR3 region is CASSLKGPLAETQYF. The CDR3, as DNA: TGTGCCAGCAGTTTAAAGGGGCCGTTGGCGGAGACCCAGTACTTC.

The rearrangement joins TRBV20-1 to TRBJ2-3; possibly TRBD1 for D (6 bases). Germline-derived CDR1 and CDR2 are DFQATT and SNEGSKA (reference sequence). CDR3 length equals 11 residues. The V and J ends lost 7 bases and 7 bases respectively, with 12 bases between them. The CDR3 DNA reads TGCAGTGGGGGCAGGGGATATACGCAGTATTTT. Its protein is CSGGRGYTQYF.

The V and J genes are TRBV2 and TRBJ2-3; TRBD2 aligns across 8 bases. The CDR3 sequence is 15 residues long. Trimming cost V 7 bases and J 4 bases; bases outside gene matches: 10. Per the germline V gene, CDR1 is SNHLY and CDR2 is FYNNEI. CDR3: CASKGGGRSADTQYF. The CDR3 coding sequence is TGTGCCAGCAAGGGTGGCGGGAGGTCCGCAGATACGCAGTATTTT.